The 27 T cell receptor beta chains given below trace back to one sample, sequenced in a study of blood T cell repertoires in COVID-19. The repertoire was sequenced with immunoSEQ multiplex PCR; TCRdb's copy has only in-frame clones and lacks some. The sample yields 200,000 to 250,000 clones, 84% seen once. The sequenced material came from peripheral blood. The receptors stem from a woman aged 80 or over with COVID-19, enrolled during active disease.

The chain uses TRBV5-4 and TRBJ1-6, with D tentatively TRBD1 (5 bases). Trimming shortened V by 3 bases and J by 7 bases, and 17 bases separated the two germline ends. The CDR3 covers 16 residues. Per germline, CDR1 SGHNT and CDR2 YYREEE (reference sequence). The CDR3 sequence is CASSWGGRGENSPLHF. Here the CDR3 DNA reads TGTGCCAGCAGCTGGGGAGGTCGGGGGGAAAATTCACCCCTCCACTTT.

The chain has TRBV6-6 and TRBJ2-5, with D unresolved. Deletions cut 8 bases from V and 2 bases from J, with 6 bases between. Germline CDR1 MNHNY, CDR2 SVGAGI (reference sequence). CDR3 length equals 11 residues. CDR3 loop: CASSFQETQYF. CDR3 coding DNA: TGTGCCAGCTCTTTTCAAGAGACCCAGTACTTC.

The V call is TRBV5-6, the J call TRBJ2-2, with TRBD2 as a possible D gene (7 bases). CDR3 size: 18 residues. V lost 1 base, J lost 3 bases, and 19 bases lay in between. The V gene's germline CDR1 is SGHDT and CDR2 YYEEEE. CDR3 nucleotide sequence: TGTGCCAGCAGCTTGAGCGGGTTGGGGGGGCCTCACACCGGGGAGCTGTTTTTT. It encodes CASSLSGLGGPHTGELFF.

This clone was observed a handful of times. The gene calls are TRBV2 and TRBJ1-5; no definite D call. Trimming took 6 bases from V and 5 from J, leaving 14 bases between them. The CDR3 is made up of 14 amino acids. The germline CDR1 and CDR2 sequences are SNHLY and FYNNEI. The CDR3 DNA reads as TGTGCCAGCAGCCCGACGAAGGACTATCAGCCCCAGCATTTT. The encoded protein is CASSPTKDYQPQHF.

The rearrangement uses TRBV11-2 and TRBJ2-5; 7 nucleotides agree with TRBD1. V was clipped by 5 bases and J by 1 base; unmatched bases: 4. In germline, CDR1 is SGHAT, CDR2 FQNNGV. The CDR3 extends over 14 amino acids. This CDR3 is CASSQGTVQETQYF. The CDR3 DNA is TGTGCCAGCAGCCAAGGGACAGTCCAAGAGACCCAGTACTTC.

The chain links TRBV5-4 to TRBJ2-5; 8 bases align to TRBD1. Germline assignment: CDR1 SGHNT and CDR2 YYREEE (reference sequence). Trimming cost V 3 bases and J 4 bases; bases outside gene matches: 5. The CDR3 has 14 residues. This CDR3 is CASSWGQEIETQYF. CDR3 nucleotide sequence: TGTGCCAGCAGCTGGGGACAGGAGATAGAGACCCAGTACTTC.

This clone was found a few times. Here the CDR3 DNA reads TGCGCCAGCAGCTCGGAACCGGGACAGGGATTGCTTACCTATGGCTACACCTTC. It codes for CASSSEPGQGLLTYGYTF. The chain carries TRBV5-1 and TRBJ1-2, with 9 positions matching TRBD1. V lost 3 bases and J lost 4; bases outside the gene matches: 16. CDR3 size: 18 residues. Per the germline V gene, CDR1 is SGHRS and CDR2 is YFSETQ.

The chain carries TRBV27 and TRBJ1-2; 7 bases are a match to TRBD1. The CDR3 length is 13 residues. The trim removed 6 bases at V and 3 bases at J, leaving 4 bases unmatched. Germline V gene lookup returns CDR1 MNHEY and CDR2 SMNVEV (reference sequence). The CDR3 protein is CASRPQGYYGYTF. The CDR3 nucleotides read TGTGCCAGCAGACCACAGGGGTACTATGGCTACACCTTC.

The V and J genes are TRBV7-9 and TRBJ1-1; possibly TRBD1 for D (5 bases). This CDR3 is built from 15 residues. V dropped 2 bases and J dropped 3 bases, with 13 bases sitting between them. The V gene's germline CDR1 is SEHNR and CDR2 FQNEAQ (reference sequence). The CDR3: CASSLRAGQYTEAFF. CDR3 nucleotides: TGTGCCAGCAGCTTACGAGCAGGGCAATACACTGAAGCTTTCTTT.

The gene calls are TRBV6-5 and TRBJ1-5, with D maybe TRBD1 (5 bases). The V gene's germline CDR1 is MNHEY and CDR2 SVGAGI. There are 14 residues in the CDR3. Trimming removed 7 bases at V and 3 bases at J, with 13 bases between. The DNA for the CDR3 is TGTGCCAGCACGAGGCAGGGCCCCAATCAGCCCCAGCATTTT. As protein: CASTRQGPNQPQHF.

On this clone: Other nucleotide sequences from this sample produce the same CDR3. The chain uses TRBV2 and TRBJ2-5; 8 bases fit TRBD1. The CDR3 runs 13 residues. V lost 6 bases, J lost 4 bases, and 4 bases stayed unmatched. Germline assignment: CDR1 SNHLY and CDR2 FYNNEI. The CDR3 loop is CASRDRVRETQYF. The CDR3 region has the DNA TGTGCCAGCAGGGACAGGGTGAGAGAGACCCAGTACTTC. Based on the CDR3 plus reference TRBV2 and TRBJ2-5, the full variable domain is EPEVTQTPSHQVTQMGQEVILRCVPISNHLYFYWYRQILGQKVEFLVSFYNNEISEKSEIFDDQFSVERPDGSNFTLKIRSTKLEDSAMYFCASRDRVRETQYFGPGTRLLVL.

J is TRBJ1-6 and V is TRBV5-1; 9 bases agree with TRBD1. The CDR3 runs 15 residues. Looked up from germline, CDR1 is SGHRS and CDR2 is YFSETQ. The trim removed 5 bases at V and 7 bases at J, leaving 7 bases unmatched. The CDR3 loop reads CASREPGQGNSPLHF. The DNA for the CDR3 is TGCGCCAGCAGAGAACCGGGACAGGGAAATTCACCCCTCCACTTT.

The chain joins TRBV5-4 to TRBJ2-2; no definite D call. The CDR3 is 17 residues long. From germline, CDR1 is SGHNT and CDR2 YYREEE (reference sequence). With 1 base removed from V and 1 base from J, the gap between germline ends came to 14 bases. CDR3 nucleotides: TGTGCCAGCAGCTTGTCTGCTTTCACGAGGAACACCGGGGAGCTGTTTTTT. As protein: CASSLSAFTRNTGELFF.

The chain links TRBV28 to TRBJ1-4; possibly TRBD1 for D (6 bases). Germline CDR1 is MDHEN and CDR2 is SYDVKM. V lost 6 bases and J 5 bases, leaving 13 bases between the germline ends. CDR3 size: 14 residues. The CDR3 DNA reads as TGTGCCAGCAGGCAGACAGGACACAATGAAAAACTGTTTTTT. Its protein is CASRQTGHNEKLFF.

The chain has TRBV6-1 and TRBJ2-7, with TRBD1 matching 9 bases. Germline-derived CDR1 and CDR2 are MNHNS and SASEGT. Losses at the gene ends were 3 bases for V and 2 bases for J; bases not matched to a gene: 5. The CDR3 runs to 15 residues. The CDR3 region has the DNA TGTGCCAGCAGTGATAGAGGGACAGGGACCTACGAGCAGTACGTC. Residues: CASSDRGTGTYEQYV.

The V and J genes are TRBV7-8 and TRBJ1-2, with a weak D call TRBD1 (5 bases). V lost 2 bases, J lost 8 bases, and 12 bases lay in between. The length of the CDR3 is 13 residues. Germline V lookup: CDR1 SGHVS, CDR2 FQNEAQ. CDR3 sequence reads: CASSLQQGSGYTF. In DNA form, the CDR3 reads TGTGCCAGCAGCTTACAGCAGGGCAGCGGCTACACCTTC.

For this clone: Other DNA sequences of this sample code for an identical CDR3. V and J are TRBV29-1 and TRBJ2-5; the D gene is possibly TRBD2 (6 bases). The CDR3 is 13 amino acids. The ends were cut back, 4 bases at V and 4 bases at J, with 13 bases in the middle. Germline CDR1 SQVTM, CDR2 ANQGSEA. In nucleotides, the CDR3 is TGCAGCGTTGGGGGGGATTCACGAGAGACCCAGTACTTC. Translating it yields CSVGGDSRETQYF.

The chain is built from TRBV6-5 and TRBJ1-5; a possible D gene is TRBD1 (5 bases). Trimming removed 7 bases from V and 0 bases from J, with 10 bases in between. The CDR3 has 14 amino acids. CDR1 and CDR2 from the germline V gene are MNHEY and SVGAGI. The CDR3 protein is CASTGQVSNQPQHF. Here the CDR3 DNA reads TGTGCCAGCACCGGACAAGTTAGCAATCAGCCCCAGCATTTT.

The genes are TRBV28 and TRBJ1-1, with D hard to call. The CDR3 extends over 12 amino acids. V dropped 5 bases and J dropped 1 base, with 5 bases sitting between them. Germline CDR1 MDHEN, CDR2 SYDVKM. The CDR3 here is CASSIQNTEAFF. CDR3 nucleotide sequence: TGTGCCAGCAGTATTCAGAACACTGAAGCTTTCTTT.

The V and J genes are TRBV2 and TRBJ2-3; D gene uncertain. The ends were cut back, 7 bases at V and 0 bases at J, with 8 bases in the middle. Germline loops: CDR1 SNHLY, CDR2 FYNNEI. The CDR3 consists of 13 residues. CDR3 coding DNA: TGTGCCAGCATTCTACAGAGCACAGATACGCAGTATTTT. This encodes CASILQSTDTQYF.

Comment on this clone: An end of the junction does not agree with germline; a read error may underlie this. This CDR3 is CASSLGVAGGLGF. Here the CDR3 DNA reads TGCGCCAGCAGCCTCGGGGTAGCGGGGGGATTAGGGTTC. The rearrangement links TRBV4-1 to TRBJ2-3; TRBD2 matches at 10 bases. This CDR3 region has 13 residues. Germline-derived CDR1 and CDR2 are MGHRA and YSYEKL.

The chain uses TRBV5-1 and TRBJ1-2, with D possibly matching TRBD1 (5 bases). CDR1 and CDR2 from the germline V gene are SGHRS and YFSETQ. The CDR3 runs 15 residues. The V end was cut by 1 base, the J end by 0 bases, with 10 bases between. The CDR3 protein is CASSLYGGANYGYTF. CDR3 nucleotides: TGCGCCAGCAGCTTGTACGGGGGAGCTAACTATGGCTACACCTTC.

This clone was recorded only once. This chain connects TRBV6-2 or TRBV6-3 to TRBJ2-7, with 8 positions matching TRBD2. Germline V gene sequence: CDR1 MNHEY, CDR2 SVGEGT. The CDR3 extends over 13 amino acids. Trimming at V came to 4 bases and at J to 6 bases, leaving 5 bases not matched to a gene. CDR3 protein: CASSWTSPSEQYF. Here the CDR3 DNA reads TGTGCCAGCAGTTGGACTAGCCCCTCCGAGCAGTACTTC.

V is TRBV5-1 and J is TRBJ1-4, with 10 bases that match TRBD1. V trimming: 2 bases; J trimming: 5 bases; junction bases outside the gene matches: 6. This CDR3 is built from 16 residues. Germline V lookup: CDR1 SGHRS, CDR2 YFSETQ. The CDR3 DNA reads TGCGCCAGCAGCTTACCCTGGACAGGGGGAAATGAAAAACTGTTTTTT. It translates to CASSLPWTGGNEKLFF.

This chain connects TRBV28 to TRBJ2-1, with TRBD2 as a possible D gene (6 bases). CDR3 length: 14 amino acids. Trimming stripped 10 bases from V and 4 bases from J, with 17 bases between. Per germline, CDR1 MDHEN and CDR2 SYDVKM. The CDR3 spells CATRRGPSYNEQFF. For the CDR3, the DNA is TGTGCCACCCGGAGGGGCCCCTCTTACAATGAGCAGTTCTTC.

This rearrangement joins TRBV2 to TRBJ1-3; D not resolved. This CDR3 is 13 amino acids long. Trimming stripped 7 bases from V and 2 bases from J, with 9 bases between. From germline, CDR1 is SNHLY and CDR2 FYNNEI. The chain's CDR3 is CASTRGPGNTIYF. In nucleotides, the CDR3 is TGTGCCAGCACTCGAGGGCCTGGAAACACCATATATTTT.

V is TRBV4-2 and J is TRBJ2-5, with a weak D call TRBD2 (5 bases). Germline V gene data show CDR1 as LGHNA and CDR2 as YNFKEQ. This CDR3 contains 13 residues. Trimming shortened V by 4 bases and J by 3 bases, and 9 bases separated the two germline ends. CDR3 sequence reads: CASSLRVEETQYF. The CDR3 nucleotides are TGTGCCAGCAGCCTGAGGGTAGAAGAGACCCAGTACTTC.